This passage covers 5 T cell receptor beta chains from one sample sequenced in a study of cytomegalovirus exposure and HLA in healthy donors. PCR was performed using 60 Vbeta and 13 Jbeta primers. Clones were sequenced by immunoSEQ multiplex PCR, and TCRdb holds only the in-frame ones, with some missing. This sample has approximately 150,000 clones, with 68% found just once. Sequenced material: PBMCs. Receptors were obtained from a man aged 50-60 years in good health and CMV-seronegative.

There are a few counts of this clone. CDR3 in amino acids: CASSALTDTGELFF. In DNA form, the CDR3 reads TGCGCCAGCAGCGCACTCACGGACACCGGGGAGCTGTTTTTT. The chain has TRBV5-1 and TRBJ2-2; D is unresolved. The CDR3 length is 14 residues. Deletions cut 4 bases from V and 3 bases from J, with 10 bases between. CDR1 and CDR2 (germline): SGHRS, YFSETQ.

V and J are TRBV27 and TRBJ1-2; D perhaps matches TRBD1 (5 bases). V lost 3 bases to trimming and J lost 8 bases, with 22 bases between them. This CDR3 contains 16 residues. The germline CDR1 and CDR2 sequences are MNHEY and SMNVEV (reference sequence). This chain's CDR3 is CASSFNRFASLEGYTF. CDR3 nucleotide sequence: TGTGCCAGCAGTTTTAACAGGTTTGCCTCATTGGAGGGCTACACCTTC.

The rearrangement joins TRBV7-2 to TRBJ1-1; tentatively, D is TRBD1 (5 bases). The CDR3 has 13 amino acids. Per germline, CDR1 SGHTA and CDR2 FQGNSA. Trimming stripped 7 bases from V and 4 bases from J, with 13 bases between. The CDR3 DNA sequence: TGTGCCAGCACCAGAGACAGACTCACTGAAGCTTTCTTT. This translates into CASTRDRLTEAFF.

A single count supports this clone. This chain joins TRBV9 and TRBJ1-2; tentative D call: TRBD1 (6 bases). Germline V lookup: CDR1 SGDLS, CDR2 YYNGEE. CDR3 length: 19 amino acids. V lost 8 bases and J lost 0, with 29 bases in between. Written as DNA, the CDR3 is TGTGCCAGTACCAAACTAAGTGGGGGCACCCCGAGCCCTAACTATGGCTACACCTTC. Protein sequence: CASTKLSGGTPSPNYGYTF.

This clone was counted a few times. This chain connects TRBV7-2 to TRBJ2-7, with 9 bases fitting TRBD2. This CDR3 contains 15 residues. With 5 bases clipped from V and 3 bases from J, the junction kept 8 bases outside the gene matches. Looked up from germline, CDR1 is SGHTA and CDR2 is FQGNSA. CDR3 amino acids: CASSQTSSGVYEQYF. The CDR3 coding sequence is TGTGCCAGCAGCCAAACGTCTAGCGGGGTCTACGAGCAGTACTTC.